The 29 T cell receptor beta chains reported below all come from one sample, sequenced in a study of cytomegalovirus exposure and HLA in healthy donors. Amplification used 60 Vbeta primers and 13 Jbeta primers. TCRdb's table, derived via immunoSEQ multiplex PCR, lists solely in-frame clones and lacks some. Reported are 90,000 to 100,000 clones; the ten largest clones contain roughly 3.5%. Sequenced: PBMCs. All receptors come from a woman in her twenties or thirties in good health and CMV-seronegative.

The chain links TRBV6-6 to TRBJ2-7; 7 bases line up with TRBD1. CDR1 and CDR2 (germline): MNHNY, SVGAGI (reference sequence). Trimming cost V 4 bases and J 1 base; bases outside gene matches: 4. The CDR3 is made up of 14 amino acids. CDR3 nucleotide sequence: TGTGCCAGCAGTTTCGGACAGGTGTCCTACGAGCAGTACTTC. This encodes CASSFGQVSYEQYF.

The CDR3 protein is CAWTPLPGQPGDEQYF. The CDR3 DNA follows: TGTGCCTGGACCCCACTCCCCGGCCAACCGGGGGATGAGCAGTACTTC. The V call is TRBV30, the J call TRBJ2-7, with D possibly TRBD2 on 6 matching bases. The CDR3 extends over 16 amino acids. Germline V lookup: CDR1 GTSNPN, CDR2 SVGIG (reference sequence). The V end lost 4 bases, the J end lost 7 bases, and 26 bases lay between the germline ends.

This chain links TRBV28 with TRBJ2-7, with D possibly TRBD1 on 7 matching bases. Between the trimmed V and J ends, which lost 5 bases and 3 bases, there was a span of 17 bases. CDR1 is MDHEN and CDR2 is SYDVKM in the germline V gene. The CDR3 contains 15 residues. As DNA, the CDR3 is TGTGCCAGCAGTCGAGGTGCAGGGGGGAACTACGAGCAGTACTTC. It encodes CASSRGAGGNYEQYF.

The V call is TRBV5-5, the J call TRBJ1-1; the D gene is possibly TRBD1 (5 bases). Germline lookup yields CDR1 SGHKS and CDR2 YYEKEE (reference sequence). Between the trimmed V and J ends, which lost 0 bases and 5 bases, there was a span of 14 bases. This CDR3 has 15 amino acids. This CDR3 reads CASSLVATRGTEAFF. CDR3 nucleotide sequence: TGTGCCAGCAGCTTGGTGGCCACCCGGGGGACTGAAGCTTTCTTT.

The chain combines TRBV7-8 with TRBJ1-4; no clear D. The CDR3 is 13 residues long. The germline V gene has CDR1 SGHVS and CDR2 FQNEAQ. V lost 5 bases and J 8 bases, leaving 12 bases between the germline ends. CDR3 protein: CASSALGGEKLFF. CDR3 coding DNA: TGTGCCAGCAGCGCCCTGGGAGGGGAAAAACTGTTTTTT. Variable domain in full (rest from reference TRBV7-8 and TRBJ1-4): GAGVSQSPRYKVAKRGQDVALRCDPISGHVSLFWYQQALGQGPEFLTYFQNEAQLDKSGLPSDRFFAERPEGSVSTLKIQRTQQEDSAVYLCASSALGGEKLFFGSGTQLSVL.

The rearrangement uses TRBV7-9 and TRBJ1-2; D not certain. Germline V gene lookup returns CDR1 SEHNR and CDR2 FQNEAQ (reference sequence). Trimming took 4 bases from V and 2 from J, leaving 8 bases between them. The CDR3 consists of 13 residues. CDR3 protein: CASSSGWNYGYTF. DNA of the CDR3: TGTGCCAGCAGCTCCGGGTGGAACTATGGCTACACCTTC.

The V call is TRBV14, the J call TRBJ1-1; perhaps TRBD1 as D (5 bases). The CDR3 consists of 17 residues. V was cut by 3 bases and J by 4 bases, with 21 bases left in between. In germline, CDR1 is SGHDN, CDR2 FVKESK. The CDR3 coding sequence is TGTGCCAGCAGCCACCACCCCTGGACAAGCAGATTCACTGAAGCTTTCTTT. Protein: CASSHHPWTSRFTEAFF.

This chain links TRBV7-8 with TRBJ1-1; 9 nucleotides agree with TRBD1. Germline lookup yields CDR1 SGHVS and CDR2 FQNEAQ. The length of the CDR3 is 15 residues. The ends lost 8 bases at V and 5 bases at J; junction bases unmatched: 12. CDR3 sequence (DNA): TGTGCCAGCTGGGGCCGGGGACAGGGCTTTACTGAAGCTTTCTTT. This sequence encodes CASWGRGQGFTEAFF.

The chain carries TRBV7-2 and TRBJ2-1, with TRBD1 matching over 9 bases. With V trimmed by 2 bases and J by 4 bases, 6 bases remained unmatched. The CDR3 length is 16 residues. The germline V gene encodes CDR1 SGHTA and CDR2 FQGNSA. The CDR3 loop reads CASSLRGQGPYNEQFF. CDR3 nucleotides: TGTGCCAGCAGCTTACGGGGACAGGGACCGTACAATGAGCAGTTCTTC.

V and J are TRBV28 and TRBJ1-2, with D possibly TRBD1 on 6 matching bases. Germline lookup yields CDR1 MDHEN and CDR2 SYDVKM. The CDR3 has 14 amino acids. V was cut by 3 bases and J by 1 base, with 9 bases left in between. Written as DNA, the CDR3 is TGTGCCAGCAGTTTGACAGGATTTAACTATGGCTACACCTTC. It encodes CASSLTGFNYGYTF.

The V and J genes are TRBV6-5 and TRBJ1-6, with D maybe TRBD1 (5 bases). This CDR3 comprises 13 residues. V shed 10 bases and J shed 8 bases, with 15 bases lying between them. The germline V gene encodes CDR1 MNHEY and CDR2 SVGAGI. The CDR3 protein is CATGAGFDSPLHF. The CDR3 DNA reads as TGTGCCACCGGAGCAGGGTTCGATTCACCCCTCCACTTT.

This chain connects TRBV6-4 to TRBJ2-3, with D perhaps matching TRBD2 (5 bases). V dropped 4 bases and J dropped 1 base, with 12 bases sitting between them. CDR1 and CDR2 from the germline V gene are MRHNA and SNTAGT. The CDR3 runs 15 residues. In DNA form, the CDR3 reads TGTGCCAGCAGTGTCGGAGGTTTGGGCACAGATACGCAGTATTTT. Translating gives CASSVGGLGTDTQYF.

The CDR3 DNA is TGTGCCAGCAGCCAAGATCCAGTACCCCTGGGCACAGATACGCAGTATTTT. It specifies CASSQDPVPLGTDTQYF. The chain couples TRBV4-2 to TRBJ2-3; D ambiguous. V was pared by 0 bases and J by 1 base, with 14 bases between. The CDR3 sequence is 17 residues long. CDR1 and CDR2 from the germline V gene are LGHNA and YNFKEQ.

The J gene is TRBJ2-1, the V gene TRBV19, with D perhaps matching TRBD1 (6 bases). Trimming pared 1 base from V and 9 bases from J, leaving 7 bases between. The CDR3 length is 12 residues. Germline V gives CDR1 LNHDA, CDR2 SQIVND (reference sequence). In DNA, the CDR3 is TGTGCCAGTAGTATAGGAGGGGGTGAGCAGTTCTTC. Its translation: CASSIGGGEQFF. Full variable domain (remainder filled in from reference TRBV19 and TRBJ2-1): DGGITQSPKYLFRKEGQNVTLSCEQNLNHDAMYWYRQDPGQGLRLIYYSQIVNDFQKGDIAEGYSVSREKKESFPLTVTSAQKNPTAFYLCASSIGGGEQFFGPGTRLTVL.

This chain joins TRBV27 and TRBJ1-2, with D perhaps matching TRBD1 (5 bases). Per the germline V gene, CDR1 is MNHEY and CDR2 is SMNVEV (reference sequence). V was shortened by 2 bases and J by 4 bases, with 14 bases between the two germline ends. CDR3 size: 15 residues. The CDR3 region is CASSLRNSDSYGYTF. CDR3 bases: TGTGCCAGCAGTTTAAGGAATTCTGACAGCTATGGCTACACCTTC.

The gene calls are TRBV18 and TRBJ1-2, with D perhaps TRBD1 (5 bases). CDR3 length: 14 residues. The V end was cut by 8 bases, the J end by 2 bases, with 15 bases between. CDR1 KGHSH and CDR2 LQKENI come from the germline V gene. CDR3 in amino acids: CASASQVHNYGYTF. For the CDR3, the DNA is TGTGCCAGCGCCTCACAGGTCCACAACTATGGCTACACCTTC.

The chain uses TRBV11-2 and TRBJ1-2, with a tentative D call TRBD1 (5 bases). The CDR3 has 15 residues. The germline V gene has CDR1 SGHAT and CDR2 FQNNGV. Trimming took 5 bases from V and 2 from J, leaving 15 bases between them. CDR3 DNA: TGTGCCAGCAGCCCACCTACAAGGGGAAACTATGGCTACACCTTC. It codes for CASSPPTRGNYGYTF. The complete variable domain, with remaining parts taken from reference TRBV11-2 and TRBJ1-2, reads EAGVAQSPRYKIIEKRQSVAFWCNPISGHATLYWYQQILGQGPKLLIQFQNNGVVDDSQLPKDRFSAERLKGVDSTLKIQPAKLEDSAVYLCASSPPTRGNYGYTFGSGTRLTVV.

In terms of frequency, this clone is medium-sized. The genes are TRBV6-1 and TRBJ2-7; 10 nucleotides agree with TRBD1. V lost 1 base and J lost 2; bases outside the gene matches: 2. Germline-derived CDR1 and CDR2 are MNHNS and SASEGT. This CDR3 is 15 amino acids long. CDR3 in amino acids: CASSEEGQGAYEQYF. The DNA of the CDR3 is TGTGCCAGCAGTGAAGAAGGACAGGGGGCCTACGAGCAGTACTTC.

The DNA of the CDR3 is TGTGCCAGCAGCTCCCAGGGGGTTAGCCCTGAAGCTTTCTTT. Translating gives CASSSQGVSPEAFF. The rearrangement links TRBV5-6 to TRBJ1-1; 7 bases fit TRBD1. After removal of 3 bases from V and 6 bases from J, the junction contained 8 bases not matched to a gene. The germline V gene encodes CDR1 SGHDT and CDR2 YYEEEE. CDR3 length equals 14 residues.

The chain recombines TRBV28 with TRBJ2-2; possibly TRBD1 for D (6 bases). V lost 3 bases, J lost 6 bases, and 14 bases lay in between. This CDR3 is 15 amino acids long. The V gene's germline CDR1 is MDHEN and CDR2 SYDVKM. CDR3 region: CASSLGDRRSGELFF. The CDR3 DNA is TGTGCCAGCAGTTTGGGTGACAGGAGGTCCGGGGAGCTGTTTTTT.

The genes are TRBV4-1 and TRBJ2-1, with 8 bases identical to TRBD2. Germline CDR1 MGHRA, CDR2 YSYEKL. This CDR3 spans 17 amino acids. After removal of 0 bases from V and 4 bases from J, the junction contained 8 bases not matched to a gene. The CDR3 bases are TGCGCCAGCAGCCAAGATCTCAGCGGGGGCGGTTACAATGAGCAGTTCTTC. This encodes CASSQDLSGGGYNEQFF.

The chain joins TRBV18 to TRBJ2-2; 7 bases map to TRBD1. The CDR3 sequence is 16 residues long. The germline gives CDR1 KGHSH, CDR2 LQKENI. The trim removed 0 bases at V and 6 bases at J, leaving 7 bases unmatched. CDR3 coding DNA: TGTGCCAGCTCACCACCCGACAGGGAGACTGCCGGGGAGCTGTTTTTT. As protein: CASSPPDRETAGELFF.

The CDR3 loop reads CASSPAGGNEQFF. The CDR3 bases are TGTGCCAGCAGTCCAGCGGGGGGAAATGAGCAGTTCTTC. This chain uses TRBV27 with TRBJ2-1; 9 bases are a match to TRBD2. CDR3 length: 13 amino acids. The ends lost 5 bases at V and 7 bases at J; junction bases unmatched: 3. Germline loops: CDR1 MNHEY, CDR2 SMNVEV (reference sequence).

As for this clone: At the DNA level, this CDR3 is encoded by other sequences in the same sample as well. The V call is TRBV9, the J call TRBJ2-7; D remains ambiguous. This CDR3 is built from 13 residues. Trimming cost V 0 bases and J 4 bases, with 8 bases left between them. The germline V gene has CDR1 SGDLS and CDR2 YYNGEE. The CDR3 sequence is CASSVDLYYEQYF. The DNA for the CDR3 is TGTGCCAGCAGCGTAGACCTATATTACGAGCAGTACTTC.

The V and J genes are TRBV9 and TRBJ2-5, with a weak D call TRBD1 (5 bases). Germline-derived CDR1 and CDR2 are SGDLS and YYNGEE. The CDR3 consists of 15 residues. Trimming removed 1 base from V and 5 bases from J, with 15 bases in between. CDR3 DNA sequence: TGTGCCAGCAGCGTACTAAGGGGCTTAAGGGAGACCCAGTACTTC. This gives the protein CASSVLRGLRETQYF.

This rearrangement joins TRBV28 to TRBJ2-5; 13 bases fit TRBD2. The CDR3 has 18 residues. V trimming: 5 bases; J trimming: 4 bases; junction bases outside the gene matches: 13. Germline V gene data show CDR1 as MDHEN and CDR2 as SYDVKM. CDR3 in amino acids: CASSRITRTSGRRETQYF. The CDR3 nucleotides read TGTGCCAGCAGTCGCATAACCCGGACTAGCGGGAGACGAGAGACCCAGTACTTC.

The chain links TRBV27 to TRBJ1-6; D is unclear. The CDR3 length is 14 residues. CDR1 is MNHEY, CDR2 SMNVEV, per germline (reference sequence). Between the trimmed V and J ends, which lost 4 bases and 10 bases, there was a span of 14 bases. DNA for the CDR3: TGTGCCAGCAGTTATACCCTAGGAGAGTCACCCCTCCACTTT. Its translation: CASSYTLGESPLHF.

This chain uses TRBV5-1 with TRBJ1-1; 7 bases match TRBD1. From germline, CDR1 is SGHRS and CDR2 YFSETQ. V trimming: 4 bases; J trimming: 0 bases; junction bases outside the gene matches: 18. The CDR3 has 19 residues. The CDR3 here is CASSLAGRGTANLNTEAFF. CDR3 coding DNA: TGCGCCAGCAGCCTGGCGGGGAGAGGGACAGCCAACTTGAACACTGAAGCTTTCTTT. Full variable domain (outside the CDR3, taken from reference TRBV5-1 and TRBJ1-1): KAGVTQTPRYLIKTRGQQVTLSCSPISGHRSVSWYQQTPGQGLQFLFEYFSETQRNKGNFPGRFSGRQFSNSRSEMNVSTLELGDSALYLCASSLAGRGTANLNTEAFFGQGTRLTVV.

The chain recombines TRBV9 with TRBJ1-6, with D unresolved. Trimming removed 5 bases from V and 7 bases from J, with 16 bases in between. Germline V lookup: CDR1 SGDLS, CDR2 YYNGEE. The CDR3 is 15 residues long. The CDR3 region has the DNA TGTGCCAGCAGTACAGACGCCGGGAACAATTCACCCCTCCACTTT. Its protein is CASSTDAGNNSPLHF.